This T cell receptor (beta chain) was captured by sequencing in a study of brain T cells in children with intractable seizures. Study-level results: Only CDR3 sequence similarity suggested viral specificity, without known HCMV serostatus.

Time point here: blood from clinic visit 5 months post-surgery; TSC patient then seizure free. Germline CDR1 reads MNHNS; CDR2 reads SASEGT. V dropped 1 base and J dropped 4 bases, with 14 bases sitting between them. The length of the CDR3 is 15 residues. Sequenced by immunoSEQ multiplex PCR; TCRdb stores in-frame clones only, minus some. Of about 340,000 clones in the sample, over 90% were seen once. Regarding this clone: Its antigen is currently unknown.

The receptor's source is a boy less than two years old with tuberous sclerosis and intractable seizures. The sample here was peripheral blood, taken roughly 5 months after surgery. The rearrangement links TRBV6-1 to TRBJ2-7, with D tentatively TRBD1 (5 bases). The CDR3 nucleotides read TGTGCCAGCAGTGAAGGGGCCCAGGGTAGGTACGAGCAGTACTTC. This translates into CASSEGAQGRYEQYF.